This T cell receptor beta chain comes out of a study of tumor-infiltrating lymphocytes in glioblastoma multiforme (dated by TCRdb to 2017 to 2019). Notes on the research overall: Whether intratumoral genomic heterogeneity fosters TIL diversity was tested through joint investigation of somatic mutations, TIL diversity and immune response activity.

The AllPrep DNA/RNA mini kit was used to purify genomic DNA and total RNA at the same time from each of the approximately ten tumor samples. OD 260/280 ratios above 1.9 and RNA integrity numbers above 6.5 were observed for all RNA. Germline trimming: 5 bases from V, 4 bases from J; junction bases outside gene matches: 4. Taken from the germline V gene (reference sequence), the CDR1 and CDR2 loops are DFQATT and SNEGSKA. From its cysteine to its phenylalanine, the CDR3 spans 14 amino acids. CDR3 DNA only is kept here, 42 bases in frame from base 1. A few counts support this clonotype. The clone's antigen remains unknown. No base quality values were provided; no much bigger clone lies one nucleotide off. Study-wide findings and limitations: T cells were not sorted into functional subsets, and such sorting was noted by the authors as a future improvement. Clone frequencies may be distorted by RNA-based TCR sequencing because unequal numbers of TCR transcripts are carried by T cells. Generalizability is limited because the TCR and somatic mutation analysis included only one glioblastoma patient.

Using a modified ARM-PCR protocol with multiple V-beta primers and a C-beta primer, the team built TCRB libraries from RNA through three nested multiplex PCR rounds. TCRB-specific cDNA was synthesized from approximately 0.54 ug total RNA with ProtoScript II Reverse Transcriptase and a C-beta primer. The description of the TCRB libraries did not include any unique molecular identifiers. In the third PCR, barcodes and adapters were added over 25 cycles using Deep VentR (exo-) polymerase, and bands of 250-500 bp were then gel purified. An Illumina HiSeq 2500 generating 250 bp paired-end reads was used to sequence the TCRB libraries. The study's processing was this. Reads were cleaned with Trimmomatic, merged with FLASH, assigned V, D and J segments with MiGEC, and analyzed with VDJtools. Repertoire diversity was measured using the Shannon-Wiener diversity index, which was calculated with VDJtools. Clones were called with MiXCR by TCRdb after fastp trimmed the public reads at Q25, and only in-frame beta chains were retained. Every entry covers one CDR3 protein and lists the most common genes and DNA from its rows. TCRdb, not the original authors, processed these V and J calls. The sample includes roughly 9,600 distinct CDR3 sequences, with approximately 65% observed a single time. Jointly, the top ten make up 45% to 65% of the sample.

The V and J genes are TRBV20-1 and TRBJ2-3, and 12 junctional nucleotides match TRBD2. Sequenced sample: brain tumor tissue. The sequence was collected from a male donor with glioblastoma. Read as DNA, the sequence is TGCAGTGCTGGACTAGCGGGGACCTCAGATACGCAGTATTTT. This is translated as CSAGLAGTSDTQYF.